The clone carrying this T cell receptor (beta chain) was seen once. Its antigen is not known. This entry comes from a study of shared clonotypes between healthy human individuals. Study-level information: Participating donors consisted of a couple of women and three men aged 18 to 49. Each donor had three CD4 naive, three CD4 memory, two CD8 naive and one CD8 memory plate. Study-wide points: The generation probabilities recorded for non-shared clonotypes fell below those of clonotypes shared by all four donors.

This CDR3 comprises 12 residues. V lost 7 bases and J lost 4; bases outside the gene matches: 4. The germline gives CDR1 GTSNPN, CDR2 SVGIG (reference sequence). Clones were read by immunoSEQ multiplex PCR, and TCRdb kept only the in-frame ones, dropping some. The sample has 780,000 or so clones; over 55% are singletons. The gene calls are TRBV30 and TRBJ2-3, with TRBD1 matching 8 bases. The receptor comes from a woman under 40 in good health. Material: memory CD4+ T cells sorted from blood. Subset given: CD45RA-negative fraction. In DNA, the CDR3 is TGTGCCTCGACAGGGGAGGCAGATACGCAGTATTTT. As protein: CASTGEADTQYF.